The 28 T cell receptor beta chains in this list originate from one sample, sequenced in a study of blood T cell repertoires in COVID-19 (dated by TCRdb to 2020 to 2021). Libraries came from the immunoSEQ multiplex PCR assay. Drawn from immuneACCESS, this table holds only the in-frame rearrangements with V and J called that TCRdb kept. Clones are partly lost; checked studies trace under half to an unresolved V gene and leave the rest unexplained. The sample data list over 150,000 clones, and approximately 90% of these were observed just once. The ten top clones hold over 15% of the sample. The sequencing sample was made of peripheral blood. The receptors stem from a man between 50 and 59 years old with COVID-19, enrolled during active disease.

V is TRBV5-6 and J is TRBJ2-2; D ambiguous. The CDR3 is 12 amino acids. Trimming took off 3 bases at V and 4 bases at J, with 4 bases between the two ends. The V gene's germline CDR1 is SGHDT and CDR2 YYEEEE. The CDR3 sequence: CASSSPTGELFF. The CDR3 DNA is TGTGCCAGCAGCTCTCCCACCGGGGAGCTGTTTTTT. The whole variable domain, filled in from reference TRBV5-6 and TRBJ2-2, reads DAGVTQSPTHLIKTRGQQVTLRCSPKSGHDTVSWYQQALGQGPQFIFQYYEEEERQRGNFPDRFSGHQFPNYSSELNVNALLLGDSALYLCASSSPTGELFFGEGSRLTVL.

The V gene is TRBV6-2 or TRBV6-3, the J gene TRBJ2-5; tentative D call: TRBD2 (5 bases). The CDR3 length is 14 residues. The germline CDR1 and CDR2 sequences are MNHEY and SVGEGT. Trimming cost V 2 bases and J 2 bases, with 9 bases left between them. In nucleotides, the CDR3 is TGTGCCAGCAGTTACCAGGACTTACAAGAGACCCAGTACTTC. Amino acid sequence: CASSYQDLQETQYF.

This clone was counted once. The chain employs TRBV7-9 and TRBJ1-1, with unresolved D. The CDR3 totals 13 residues. CDR1 is SEHNR and CDR2 is FQNEAQ in the germline V gene (reference sequence). The germline V and J ends were trimmed by 4 bases and 1 base, with 7 bases remaining between them. CDR3 bases: TGTGCCAGCAGCTCCGGTACGAACACTGAAGCTTTCTTT. Residues: CASSSGTNTEAFF.

This clone was picked up one time. The V call is TRBV11-2, the J call TRBJ2-7, with TRBD1 matching 7 bases. The CDR3 has 15 amino acids. With 3 bases clipped from V and 3 bases from J, the junction kept 8 bases outside the gene matches. Germline-derived CDR1 and CDR2 are SGHAT and FQNNGV. CDR3 nucleotide sequence: TGTGCCAGCAGCTTCAGACGGTCAGGGGGCTACGAGCAGTACTTC. The encoded protein is CASSFRRSGGYEQYF.

The gene calls are TRBV13 and TRBJ2-3; 7 nucleotides match TRBD2. V was pared by 4 bases and J by 0 bases, with 10 bases of the junction left unmatched. The CDR3 length is 17 residues. Germline V gene lookup returns CDR1 PRHDT and CDR2 FYEKMQ (reference sequence). CDR3 sequence: CASSSEKTSASTDTQYF. In nucleotides, the CDR3 is TGTGCCAGCAGCTCAGAGAAAACTAGCGCTAGCACAGATACGCAGTATTTT.

The V gene is TRBV19, the J gene TRBJ2-1; 11 positions match TRBD2. V was clipped by 6 bases and J by 3 bases; unmatched bases: 4. The CDR3 runs to 15 residues. Looked up from germline, CDR1 is LNHDA and CDR2 is SQIVND (reference sequence). CDR3 sequence: CASSGTSGGYNEQFF. For the CDR3, the DNA is TGTGCCAGTAGCGGAACTAGCGGGGGCTACAATGAGCAGTTCTTC.

V gene TRBV21-1 combines with J gene TRBJ1-3. TRBV21-1 is a documented pseudogene. CDR3 length equals 16 residues. Written as DNA, the CDR3 is TGTGCCAGCAGCAAAGACGGGGGGGCGGGTGGAAACACCATATATTTT. Its protein product is CASSKDGGAGGNTIYF.

This clone has more than one count but fewer than ten. This chain connects TRBV28 to TRBJ2-3; TRBD1 might be the D (5 bases). CDR3 length equals 14 residues. V was cut by 8 bases and J by 1 base, with 13 bases left in between. CDR1 MDHEN and CDR2 SYDVKM come from the germline V gene. The CDR3 sequence: CASESGMRTDTQYF. The CDR3 DNA follows: TGTGCCAGCGAATCAGGGATGCGCACAGATACGCAGTATTTT.

The chain employs TRBV19 and TRBJ1-5; D unresolved. V was trimmed by 4 bases and J by 3 bases, leaving 7 bases between them. The CDR3 is 13 residues long. Germline V lookup: CDR1 LNHDA, CDR2 SQIVND (reference sequence). CDR3 sequence (DNA): TGTGCCAGTAGTAACCGGGACAATCAGCCCCAGCATTTT. Protein product: CASSNRDNQPQHF.

The rearrangement joins TRBV5-4 to TRBJ2-1; D call uncertain. This CDR3 comprises 15 residues. The germline gives CDR1 SGHNT, CDR2 YYREEE (reference sequence). V lost 1 base and J lost 5, with 13 bases in between. In DNA form, the CDR3 reads TGTGCCAGCAGCTTGCTTTTCAGCACTAACAATGAGCAGTTCTTC. Amino acid sequence: CASSLLFSTNNEQFF. Variable domain in full (rest from reference TRBV5-4 and TRBJ2-1): ETGVTQSPTHLIKTRGQQVTLRCSSQSGHNTVSWYQQALGQGPQFIFQYYREEENGRGNFPPRFSGLQFPNYSSELNVNALELDDSALYLCASSLLFSTNNEQFFGPGTRLTVL.

This chain joins TRBV19 and TRBJ2-1; possible D gene TRBD2, 5 bases. The germline gives CDR1 LNHDA, CDR2 SQIVND (reference sequence). Trimming removed 1 base from V and 3 bases from J, with 16 bases in between. The CDR3 sequence is 17 residues long. CDR3 sequence: CASSIVGSVVGYNEQFF. In DNA form, the CDR3 reads TGTGCCAGTAGTATAGTTGGGAGTGTCGTGGGCTACAATGAGCAGTTCTTC.

This clone was detected a few times. CDR3 region: CASSAGQGQYQPQHF. In DNA form, the CDR3 reads TGTGCCAGCAGCGCCGGACAGGGGCAATATCAGCCCCAGCATTTT. The rearrangement uses TRBV7-8 and TRBJ1-5; 9 bases align to TRBD1. The germline V gene has CDR1 SGHVS and CDR2 FQNEAQ. With 5 bases clipped from V and 5 bases from J, the junction kept 7 bases outside the gene matches. The CDR3 loop spans 15 amino acids.

The genes are TRBV6-2 or TRBV6-3 and TRBJ2-7; the match to TRBD2 covers 8 bases. Germline loops: CDR1 MNHEY, CDR2 SVGEGT. The CDR3 sequence is 16 residues long. J was trimmed by 5 bases and V by 2 bases; bases with no gene match: 11. For the CDR3, the DNA is TGTGCCAGCAGTTACGAGGGCGGGGGGCTTCCGGACGAGCAGTACTTC. It encodes CASSYEGGGLPDEQYF.

This chain links TRBV6-5 with TRBJ1-1; 7 bases agree with TRBD1. CDR1 is MNHEY, CDR2 SVGAGI, per germline. The CDR3 has 13 residues. V lost 4 bases and J lost 10; bases outside the gene matches: 9. The CDR3 is CASSSSQGLRAFF. DNA of the CDR3: TGTGCCAGCAGTTCATCACAGGGGTTGAGAGCTTTCTTT.

The chain couples TRBV7-8 to TRBJ2-5; a possible D gene is TRBD2 (6 bases). CDR1 and CDR2 (germline): SGHVS, FQNEAQ. Trimming left V 3 bases short and J 5 bases short, with 16 bases between. CDR3 size: 15 residues. The CDR3: CASSFDVGSQETQYF. The CDR3 DNA is TGTGCCAGCAGCTTTGATGTCGGGAGTCAGGAGACCCAGTACTTC.

The chain recombines TRBV5-1 with TRBJ2-1; 13 bases are a match to TRBD2. This CDR3 is 19 amino acids long. J lost 7 bases, V lost 4 bases, and 17 bases had no gene match. In germline, CDR1 is SGHRS, CDR2 YFSETQ. The CDR3 protein is CASSPRWTSGSWGWNEQFF. The CDR3 nucleotides read TGCGCCAGCAGCCCCCGCTGGACTAGCGGGAGCTGGGGATGGAATGAGCAGTTCTTC.

The chain uses TRBV20-1 and TRBJ1-6, with D perhaps matching TRBD1 (5 bases). The CDR3 runs 16 residues. CDR1 is DFQATT, CDR2 SNEGSKA, per germline (reference sequence). Between the trimmed V and J ends, which lost 3 bases and 5 bases, there was a span of 17 bases. The CDR3 region is CSASSGGLGDNSPLHF. As DNA, the CDR3 is TGCAGTGCTAGTAGCGGGGGTTTGGGAGATAATTCACCCCTCCACTTT.

This chain connects TRBV27 to TRBJ2-7; TRBD2 is a possible D gene (6 bases). V was shortened by 0 bases and J by 2 bases, with 11 bases between the two germline ends. Germline lookup yields CDR1 MNHEY and CDR2 SMNVEV (reference sequence). The CDR3 sequence is 15 residues long. The CDR3 here is CASSLSRGEAYEQYF. CDR3 nucleotide sequence: TGTGCCAGCAGTTTATCAAGAGGGGAGGCCTACGAGCAGTACTTC.

V usage is TRBV18 and J usage is TRBJ1-1; D gene ambiguous. V gave up 6 bases and J gave up 4 bases, with 15 bases separating them. Germline CDR1 reads KGHSH; CDR2 reads LQKENI. The CDR3 has 14 amino acids. As DNA, the CDR3 is TGTGCCAGCTCGCCAGGAGTGTTCGGCACTGAAGCTTTCTTT. It codes for CASSPGVFGTEAFF.

V is TRBV2 and J is TRBJ1-5; 10 bases are shared with TRBD1. The V gene end was trimmed by 5 bases and the J gene end by 2 bases; junction bases not matched to a gene: 6. Germline values: CDR1 SNHLY, CDR2 FYNNEI. This CDR3 has 16 residues. CDR3 protein: CASSQDRGSGNQPQHF. The CDR3 DNA reads as TGTGCCAGCAGTCAGGACAGGGGGTCCGGCAATCAGCCCCAGCATTTT.

The chain combines TRBV10-3 with TRBJ1-1; no clear D gene. V was clipped by 10 bases and J by 1 base, with 10 bases between them. The CDR3 totals 12 residues. The germline CDR1 and CDR2 sequences are ENHRY and SYGVKD. Here the CDR3 reads CATAVQNTEAFF. The CDR3 DNA follows: TGTGCCACTGCGGTGCAGAACACTGAAGCTTTCTTT.

The chain combines TRBV27 with TRBJ2-5; 7 positions match TRBD1. Germline loops: CDR1 MNHEY, CDR2 SMNVEV (reference sequence). J was trimmed by 2 bases and V by 6 bases; bases with no gene match: 6. This CDR3 contains 14 residues. As DNA, the CDR3 is TGTGCCAGCAGCTTACAGGGGTGGCAAGAGACCCAGTACTTC. Translating gives CASSLQGWQETQYF.

The chain employs TRBV30 and TRBJ2-5, with TRBD2 matching over 8 bases. V gave up 2 bases and J gave up 5 bases; unmatched junction bases: 10. Germline V gene sequence: CDR1 GTSNPN, CDR2 SVGIG (reference sequence). The CDR3 runs to 15 residues. The CDR3 nucleotides are TGTGCCTGGAGTACCACGGGGGGGGGCCGGGAGACCCAGTACTTC. Its translation: CAWSTTGGGRETQYF. The whole variable domain, remainder taken from reference TRBV30 and TRBJ2-5, is SQTIHQWPATLVQPVGSPLSLECTVEGTSNPNLYWYRQAAGRGLQLLFYSVGIGQISSEVPQNLSASRPQDRQFILSSKKLLLSDSGFYLCAWSTTGGGRETQYFGPGTRLLVL.

This clone has ten or more counts. This chain joins TRBV15 and TRBJ2-1; 8 positions agree with TRBD2. Trimming at V came to 3 bases and at J to 8 bases, leaving 9 bases not matched to a gene. Germline V CDR1 and CDR2: LNHNV, YYDKDF (reference sequence). CDR3 length equals 15 residues. CDR3 protein: CATSSGAGEGDEQFF. The CDR3 bases are TGTGCCACCAGCAGTGGAGCGGGAGAAGGCGATGAGCAGTTCTTC.

The chain joins TRBV19 to TRBJ1-1, with a weak D call TRBD1 (6 bases). Trimming took 5 bases from V and 4 from J, leaving 11 bases between them. Germline CDR1 LNHDA, CDR2 SQIVND (reference sequence). This CDR3 is 13 amino acids long. CDR3 coding DNA: TGTGCCAGTAGTCAAGACAGGCTCACTGAAGCTTTCTTT. Amino acid sequence: CASSQDRLTEAFF.

The CDR3, as DNA: TGTGCCAGCTCACCAACCGGGACAGGGGCGAACACCATATATTTT. This translates into CASSPTGTGANTIYF. The chain couples TRBV18 to TRBJ1-3, with 10 positions matching TRBD1. Trimming cost V 2 bases and J 7 bases; bases outside gene matches: 5. This CDR3 spans 15 amino acids. The germline gives CDR1 KGHSH, CDR2 LQKENI.

This clone was seen once. CDR3 loop: CASSQTSGVDTGELFF. The CDR3 region has the DNA TGTGCCAGCAGCCAGACTAGCGGAGTAGACACCGGGGAGCTGTTTTTT. The chain is built from TRBV7-9 and TRBJ2-2, with 9 bases fitting TRBD2. Germline loops: CDR1 SEHNR, CDR2 FQNEAQ (reference sequence). This CDR3 is built from 16 residues. The ends lost 5 bases at V and 3 bases at J; junction bases unmatched: 7. Full variable domain (remainder filled in from reference TRBV7-9 and TRBJ2-2): DTGVSQNPRHKITKRGQNVTFRCDPISEHNRLYWYRQTLGQGPEFLTYFQNEAQLEKSRLLSDRFSAERPKGSFSTLEIQRTEQGDSAMYLCASSQTSGVDTGELFFGEGSRLTVL.

J is TRBJ2-3 and V is TRBV6-1, with D tentatively TRBD1 (5 bases). The V end lost 2 bases, the J end lost 0 bases, and 12 bases lay between the germline ends. This CDR3 comprises 16 residues. Germline CDR1 and CDR2: MNHNS and SASEGT. CDR3 nucleotides: TGTGCCAGCAGTGAAAATCCAGGGCCTAGCACAGATACGCAGTATTTT. Amino acids: CASSENPGPSTDTQYF.